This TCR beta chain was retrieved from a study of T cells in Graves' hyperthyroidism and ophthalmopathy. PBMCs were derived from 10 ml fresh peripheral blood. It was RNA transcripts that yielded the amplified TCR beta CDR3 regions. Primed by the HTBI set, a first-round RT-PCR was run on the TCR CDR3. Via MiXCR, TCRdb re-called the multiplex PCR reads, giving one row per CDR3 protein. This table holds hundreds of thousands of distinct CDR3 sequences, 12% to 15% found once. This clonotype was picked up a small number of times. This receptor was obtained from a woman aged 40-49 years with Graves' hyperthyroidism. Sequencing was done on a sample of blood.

CDR3 DNA sequence: TGTGCCACCAGTGATTTCTCGCGGGCCTCCTACAATGAGCAGTTCTTC. This translates into CATSDFSRASYNEQFF. V and J are TRBV24-1 and TRBJ2-1; D is possibly TRBD2 (5 bases). CDR1 is KGHDR and CDR2 is SFDVKD in the germline V gene. Trimming took 1 base from V and 0 from J, leaving 9 bases between them. The CDR3 length is 16 residues.